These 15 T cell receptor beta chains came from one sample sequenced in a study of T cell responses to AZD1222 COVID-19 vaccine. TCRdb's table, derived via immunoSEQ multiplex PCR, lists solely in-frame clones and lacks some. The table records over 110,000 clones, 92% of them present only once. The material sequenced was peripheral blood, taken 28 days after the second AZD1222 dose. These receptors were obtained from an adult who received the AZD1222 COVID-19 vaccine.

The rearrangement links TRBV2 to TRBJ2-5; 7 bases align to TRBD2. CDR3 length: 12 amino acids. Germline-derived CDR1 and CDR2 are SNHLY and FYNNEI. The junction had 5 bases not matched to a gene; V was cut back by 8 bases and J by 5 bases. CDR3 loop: CASGTNGETQYF. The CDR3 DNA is TGTGCCAGCGGGACTAACGGGGAGACCCAGTACTTC.

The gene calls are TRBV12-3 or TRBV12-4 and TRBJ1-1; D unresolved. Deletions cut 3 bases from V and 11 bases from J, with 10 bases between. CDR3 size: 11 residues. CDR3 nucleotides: TGTGCCAGCAGTTTGGGAGGGATGGCTTTCTTT. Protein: CASSLGGMAFF.

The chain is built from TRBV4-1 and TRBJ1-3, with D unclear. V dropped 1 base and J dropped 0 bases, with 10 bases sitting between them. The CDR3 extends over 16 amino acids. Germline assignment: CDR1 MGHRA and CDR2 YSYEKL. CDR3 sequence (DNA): TGCGCCAGCAGCCAAGTACCACGGTCCTCTGGAAACACCATATATTTT. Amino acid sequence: CASSQVPRSSGNTIYF.

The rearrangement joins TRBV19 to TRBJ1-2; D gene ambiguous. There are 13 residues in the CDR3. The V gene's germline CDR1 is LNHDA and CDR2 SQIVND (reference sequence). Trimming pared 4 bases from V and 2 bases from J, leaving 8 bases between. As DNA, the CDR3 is TGTGCCAGTAGTAGAGGACTCAACTATGGCTACACCTTC. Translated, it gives CASSRGLNYGYTF.

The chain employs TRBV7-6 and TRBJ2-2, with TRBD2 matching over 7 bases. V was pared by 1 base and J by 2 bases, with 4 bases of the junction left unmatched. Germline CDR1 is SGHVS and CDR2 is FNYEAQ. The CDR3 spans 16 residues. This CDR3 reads CASSLDLAANTGELFF. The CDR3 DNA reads TGTGCCAGCAGCTTAGACCTAGCGGCAAACACCGGGGAGCTGTTTTTT.

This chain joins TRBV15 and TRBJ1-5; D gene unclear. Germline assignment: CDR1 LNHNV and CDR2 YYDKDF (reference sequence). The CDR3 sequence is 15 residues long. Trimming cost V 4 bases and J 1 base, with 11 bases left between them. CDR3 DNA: TGTGCCACCAGCACAGAAGGCCTGAGCAATCAGCCCCAGCATTTT. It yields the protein CATSTEGLSNQPQHF.

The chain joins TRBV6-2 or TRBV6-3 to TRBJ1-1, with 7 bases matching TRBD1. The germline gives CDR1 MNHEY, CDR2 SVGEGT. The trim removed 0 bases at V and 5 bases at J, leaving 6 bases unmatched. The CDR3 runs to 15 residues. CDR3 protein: CASSYSQGRGTEAFF. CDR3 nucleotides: TGTGCCAGCAGTTACTCACAGGGGCGGGGTACTGAAGCTTTCTTT.

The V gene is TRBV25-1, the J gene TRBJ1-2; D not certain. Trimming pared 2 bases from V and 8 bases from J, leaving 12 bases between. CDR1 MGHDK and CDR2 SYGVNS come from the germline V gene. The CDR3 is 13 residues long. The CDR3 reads CASSERDWRGYTF. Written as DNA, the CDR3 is TGTGCCAGCAGTGAAAGAGACTGGCGCGGCTACACCTTC.

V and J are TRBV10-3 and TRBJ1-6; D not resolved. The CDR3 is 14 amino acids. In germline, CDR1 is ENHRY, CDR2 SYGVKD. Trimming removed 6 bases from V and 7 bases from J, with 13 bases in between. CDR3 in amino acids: CAIRREGGNSPLHF. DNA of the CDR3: TGTGCCATCAGGCGAGAGGGAGGAAATTCACCCCTCCACTTT.

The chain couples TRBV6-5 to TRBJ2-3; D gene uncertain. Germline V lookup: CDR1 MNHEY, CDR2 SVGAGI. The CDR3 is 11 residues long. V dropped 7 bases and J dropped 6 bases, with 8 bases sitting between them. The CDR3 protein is CASNSLDTQYF. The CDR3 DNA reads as TGTGCCAGCAATAGTTTGGATACGCAGTATTTT.

As DNA, the CDR3 is TGTGCCAGTAGTGACGGGGGGATCCAAGAGACCCAGTACTTC. As protein: CASSDGGIQETQYF. The chain is built from TRBV19 and TRBJ2-5, with 7 bases matching TRBD2. The V gene's germline CDR1 is LNHDA and CDR2 SQIVND (reference sequence). After removal of 5 bases from V and 1 base from J, the junction contained 4 bases not matched to a gene. CDR3 size: 14 residues.

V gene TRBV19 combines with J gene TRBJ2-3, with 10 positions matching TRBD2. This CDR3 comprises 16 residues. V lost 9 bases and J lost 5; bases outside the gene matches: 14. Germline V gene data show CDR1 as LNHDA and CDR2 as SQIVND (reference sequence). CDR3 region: CASSSGGTRGGDTQYF. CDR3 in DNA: TGTGCCAGCTCTAGCGGGGGTACCCGCGGGGGAGATACGCAGTATTTT.

The CDR3 spells CATSRDRLTSGGTDTQYF. In DNA form, the CDR3 reads TGTGCCACCAGCAGAGATAGGTTGACTAGCGGCGGCACAGATACGCAGTATTTT. V usage is TRBV15 and J usage is TRBJ2-3; 9 bases fit TRBD2. The germline V gene has CDR1 LNHNV and CDR2 YYDKDF (reference sequence). The CDR3 runs 18 residues. The V and J ends lost 0 bases and 1 base, in that order; junction bases with no gene match: 8.

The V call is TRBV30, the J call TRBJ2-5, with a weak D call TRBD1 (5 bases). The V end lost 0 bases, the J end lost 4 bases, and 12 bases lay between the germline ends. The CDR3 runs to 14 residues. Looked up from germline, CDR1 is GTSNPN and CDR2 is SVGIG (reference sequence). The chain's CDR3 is CAWSVWQGGETQYF. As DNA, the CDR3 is TGTGCCTGGAGTGTATGGCAGGGTGGAGAGACCCAGTACTTC.

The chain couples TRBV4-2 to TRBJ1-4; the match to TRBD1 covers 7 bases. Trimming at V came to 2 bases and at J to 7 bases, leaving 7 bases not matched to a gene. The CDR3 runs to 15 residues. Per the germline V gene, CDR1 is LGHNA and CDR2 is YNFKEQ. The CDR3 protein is CASSQPGQSTEKLFF. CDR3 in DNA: TGTGCCAGCAGCCAACCGGGACAGTCAACTGAAAAACTGTTTTTT.